Presented here are 10 T cell receptor beta chains from one specimen sequenced in a study of blood T cell repertoires in COVID-19. Measured with immunoSEQ multiplex PCR; TCRdb has only the in-frame clones, and not every one. The sample shows 95,000 to 100,000 clones, 84% of them seen only once. The sample comprised peripheral blood. These receptor sequences come from a woman in her sixties with acute or convalescent COVID-19.

The rearrangement uses TRBV7-2 and TRBJ1-1; D gene unclear. CDR3 length: 15 amino acids. CDR1 SGHTA and CDR2 FQGNSA come from the germline V gene. Between the trimmed V and J ends, which lost 2 bases and 3 bases, there was a span of 13 bases. The CDR3 sequence: CASSLRRAGDTEAFF. The CDR3 DNA reads as TGTGCCAGCAGCTTAAGGCGGGCGGGAGACACTGAAGCTTTCTTT.

The gene calls are TRBV6-5 and TRBJ2-2, with 7 bases that match TRBD1. The CDR3 totals 13 residues. Looked up from germline, CDR1 is MNHEY and CDR2 is SVGAGI. Unmatched junction bases numbered 8, after V lost 7 bases and J lost 9 bases. The CDR3: CASTGTEKRELFF. The DNA of the CDR3 is TGTGCCAGCACCGGGACAGAAAAGCGGGAGCTGTTTTTT.

This CDR3 reads CASSENSQNIQYF. The CDR3 DNA reads TGTGCCAGCAGTGAGAACTCGCAAAACATTCAGTACTTC. The rearrangement uses TRBV2 and TRBJ2-4, with D uncertain. The ends were cut back, 3 bases at V and 5 bases at J, with 8 bases in the middle. This CDR3 region has 13 residues. Germline V lookup: CDR1 SNHLY, CDR2 FYNNEI.

There are a few counts of this clone. The chain combines TRBV14 with TRBJ2-1; D remains unclear. There are 16 residues in the CDR3. Trimming shortened V by 1 base and J by 4 bases, and 14 bases separated the two germline ends. Germline V gene data show CDR1 as SGHDN and CDR2 as FVKESK. CDR3 amino acids: CASSQGKLYWYNEQFF. The CDR3 DNA is TGTGCCAGCAGCCAAGGAAAGCTATATTGGTACAATGAGCAGTTCTTC.

This clone occurred once. The V gene is TRBV6-5, the J gene TRBJ2-3; 7 nucleotides match TRBD1. Germline-derived CDR1 and CDR2 are MNHEY and SVGAGI. J was trimmed by 2 bases and V by 7 bases; bases with no gene match: 3. The CDR3 has 13 residues. CDR3 protein: CASTGQNTDTQYF. CDR3 in DNA: TGTGCCAGCACGGGACAGAACACAGATACGCAGTATTTT.

This clone occurred once. V and J are TRBV19 and TRBJ1-6; D unresolved. CDR1 is LNHDA, CDR2 SQIVND, per germline (reference sequence). The CDR3 is made up of 13 amino acids. Trimming pared 4 bases from V and 7 bases from J, leaving 8 bases between. The CDR3 nucleotides read TGTGCCAGTAGTAGCGGTAGGAATTCACCCCTCCACTTT. It codes for CASSSGRNSPLHF.

The rearrangement uses TRBV18 and TRBJ2-2, with 12 nucleotides matching TRBD2. The CDR3 length is 18 residues. Trimming took 1 base from V and 2 from J; bases not matched to a gene: 5. Germline-derived CDR1 and CDR2 are KGHSH and LQKENI. Here the CDR3 reads CASSPLGLAGSNTGELFF. DNA for the CDR3: TGTGCCAGCTCACCACTCGGACTAGCGGGGTCCAACACCGGGGAGCTGTTTTTT.

The J gene is TRBJ2-7, the V gene TRBV5-1; 8 bases are a match to TRBD2. Germline CDR1 and CDR2: SGHRS and YFSETQ. The junction had 8 bases not matched to a gene; V was cut back by 0 bases and J by 3 bases. The CDR3 consists of 16 residues. The CDR3 is CASSLGSAGGVYEQYF. CDR3 DNA sequence: TGCGCCAGCAGCTTGGGGTCCGCGGGGGGCGTCTACGAGCAGTACTTC.

V and J are TRBV2 and TRBJ1-2; a weak D match, TRBD1 (5 bases). CDR3 length equals 13 residues. Looked up from germline, CDR1 is SNHLY and CDR2 is FYNNEI. V was pared by 6 bases and J by 2 bases, with 10 bases between. The CDR3: CASRTDSNYGYTF. The CDR3 DNA is TGTGCCAGCAGGACTGACAGCAACTATGGCTACACCTTC.

This chain joins TRBV10-3 and TRBJ2-5, with D possibly matching TRBD2 (6 bases). CDR3 length: 16 residues. With 6 bases removed from V and 7 bases from J, the gap between germline ends came to 24 bases. Germline lookup yields CDR1 ENHRY and CDR2 SYGVKD. CDR3: CAIRETGAQGSGTQYF. The CDR3 coding sequence is TGTGCCATCAGAGAAACGGGAGCCCAGGGCAGCGGGACCCAGTACTTC.